This passage covers 6 T cell receptor beta chains from one sample sequenced in a study of cytomegalovirus exposure and HLA in healthy donors. PCR involved 60 Vbeta and 13 Jbeta primers. Using immunoSEQ multiplex PCR, the repertoire was profiled, and TCRdb retains in-frame clones only, with some absent. The sample has around 150,000 clones, around nine tenths seen once; the top ten hold around 5.2%. The sample was PBMCs. The receptors originated from a woman aged 30 to 39 in good health and CMV-seronegative.

This sequence joins TRBV9 and TRBJ1-2; possible D gene TRBD1, 5 bases. V shed 0 bases and J shed 7 bases, with 13 bases lying between them. The germline CDR1 and CDR2 sequences are SGDLS and YYNGEE. There are 14 residues in the CDR3. In nucleotides, the CDR3 is TGTGCCAGCAGCGTAGGTAACAGGCTTGGTGGCTACACCTTC. Its translation: CASSVGNRLGGYTF.

This chain connects TRBV6-6 to TRBJ1-2; 8 bases map to TRBD1. Germline CDR1 is MNHNY and CDR2 is SVGAGI (reference sequence). The CDR3 is 14 residues long. The junction had 5 bases not matched to a gene; V was cut back by 2 bases and J by 6 bases. CDR3 residues: CASSYGQGRDGYTF. CDR3 DNA sequence: TGTGCCAGCAGTTACGGACAGGGCCGGGATGGCTACACCTTC.

The chain carries TRBV4-3 and TRBJ2-1; no reliable D call. This CDR3 comprises 15 residues. The V gene's germline CDR1 is LGHNA and CDR2 YSLEER. V lost 4 bases and J 10 bases, leaving 20 bases between the germline ends. The CDR3 sequence is CASSLQRLLPGEQFF. CDR3 in DNA: TGCGCCAGCAGCCTGCAGCGCCTCCTCCCCGGGGAGCAGTTCTTC.

The chain uses TRBV5-4 and TRBJ1-2; 10 positions agree with TRBD1. The germline V gene has CDR1 SGHNT and CDR2 YYREEE (reference sequence). The CDR3 covers 16 residues. J gave up 4 bases and V 3 bases, and 9 bases lay outside the gene matches. The CDR3 nucleotides are TGTGCCAGCAGCTCAGGGCGGGACAGGGGAAGCTATGGCTACACCTTC. Its translation: CASSSGRDRGSYGYTF.

The chain has TRBV5-1 and TRBJ2-7; TRBD2 aligns across 7 bases. CDR3 length: 14 amino acids. Germline CDR1 is SGHRS and CDR2 is YFSETQ. The J segment lost 3 bases and the V segment lost 0 bases, leaving 3 bases of the junction unmatched. The CDR3 DNA reads as TGCGCCAGCAGCTTGGAGGGGAGGGGCTACGAGCAGTACTTC. This sequence encodes CASSLEGRGYEQYF. The whole variable domain, remainder taken from reference TRBV5-1 and TRBJ2-7, is KAGVTQTPRYLIKTRGQQVTLSCSPISGHRSVSWYQQTPGQGLQFLFEYFSETQRNKGNFPGRFSGRQFSNSRSEMNVSTLELGDSALYLCASSLEGRGYEQYFGPGTRLTVT.

In this sample, this clone turned up a few times. The rearrangement uses TRBV7-9 and TRBJ2-2; 9 nucleotides align to TRBD1. Trimming at V came to 0 bases and at J to 4 bases, leaving 3 bases not matched to a gene. The CDR3 runs 16 residues. Germline V gene lookup returns CDR1 SEHNR and CDR2 FQNEAQ (reference sequence). The CDR3 region is CASSLAWTGVTGELFF. The CDR3 DNA reads TGTGCCAGCAGCTTAGCCTGGACAGGGGTCACCGGGGAGCTGTTTTTT.